One sample yielded the 13 T cell receptor beta chains listed below, sequenced in a study of blood T cell repertoires in COVID-19. Only in-frame clones appear in the TCRdb table, and some are missing; sequencing was by immunoSEQ multiplex PCR. The sample lists roughly 160,000 clones, approximately 90% seen once, with 4.5% to 5% in the top ten. Source material: peripheral blood. The source is a man between 18 and 29 years old with COVID-19, enrolled during active disease.

This clone was seen only once. The chain links TRBV19 to TRBJ2-5, with TRBD1 matching over 9 bases. The V and J ends lost 2 bases and 4 bases, in that order; junction bases with no gene match: 5. The V gene's germline CDR1 is LNHDA and CDR2 SQIVND (reference sequence). The CDR3 is 15 residues long. CDR3 bases: TGTGCCAGTAGTATACTCCCGGGACAGGGAGAGACCCAGTACTTC. It codes for CASSILPGQGETQYF.

J is TRBJ2-7 and V is TRBV3-1 (or the pseudogene TRBV3-2), with 12 bases identical to TRBD2. The ends lost 4 bases at V and 2 bases at J; junction bases unmatched: 6. Germline CDR1 is LGHDT and CDR2 is YNNKEL (reference sequence). The CDR3 runs to 16 residues. CDR3 region: CASSPWTSGTTYEQYF. The DNA for the CDR3 is TGTGCCAGCAGCCCCTGGACTAGCGGGACAACCTACGAGCAGTACTTC.

This chain uses TRBV28 with TRBJ2-1; 12 positions agree with TRBD2. There are 15 residues in the CDR3. CDR1 is MDHEN, CDR2 SYDVKM, per germline. After removal of 2 bases from V and 9 bases from J, the junction contained 5 bases not matched to a gene. This CDR3 is CASSLLAGGQLEQFF. In nucleotides, the CDR3 is TGTGCCAGCAGTTTACTAGCGGGAGGGCAGCTTGAGCAGTTCTTC.

The V gene is TRBV18, the J gene TRBJ2-1, with D possibly matching TRBD2 (6 bases). Germline V gene sequence: CDR1 KGHSH, CDR2 LQKENI. Trimming removed 1 base from V and 5 bases from J, with 12 bases in between. The CDR3 consists of 15 residues. CDR3 coding DNA: TGTGCCAGCTCACCACTCACCGGGGGAAACAATGAGCAGTTCTTC. It translates to CASSPLTGGNNEQFF.

The chain links TRBV5-4 to TRBJ1-1; D might be TRBD1 (6 bases). CDR3 length: 15 residues. The V and J ends lost 0 bases and 8 bases respectively, with 17 bases between them. Germline values: CDR1 SGHNT, CDR2 YYREEE (reference sequence). CDR3 protein: CASSLEGVGSSEAFF. The CDR3 nucleotides read TGTGCCAGCAGCTTGGAGGGGGTAGGATCATCCGAAGCTTTCTTT.

The rearrangement links TRBV5-6 to TRBJ2-2, with TRBD1 matching over 9 bases. This CDR3 has 15 amino acids. Germline CDR1 is SGHDT and CDR2 is YYEEEE. V was clipped by 3 bases and J by 5 bases; unmatched bases: 5. The chain's CDR3 is CASSSGTGMTGELFF. The CDR3 nucleotides read TGTGCCAGCAGCTCCGGGACAGGGATGACCGGGGAGCTGTTTTTT. Full variable domain (missing parts from reference TRBV5-6 and TRBJ2-2): DAGVTQSPTHLIKTRGQQVTLRCSPKSGHDTVSWYQQALGQGPQFIFQYYEEEERQRGNFPDRFSGHQFPNYSSELNVNALLLGDSALYLCASSSGTGMTGELFFGEGSRLTVL.

V usage is TRBV19 and J usage is TRBJ2-7, with 8 bases identical to TRBD2. V was pared by 4 bases and J by 0 bases, with 8 bases of the junction left unmatched. The CDR3 runs to 16 residues. Germline values: CDR1 LNHDA, CDR2 SQIVND (reference sequence). The CDR3 nucleotides read TGTGCCAGTAGTACCCAGATAGCGGGGACCTCCTACGAGCAGTACTTC. Protein: CASSTQIAGTSYEQYF. The entire variable domain, with the rest obtained from reference TRBV19 and TRBJ2-7, is as follows: DGGITQSPKYLFRKEGQNVTLSCEQNLNHDAMYWYRQDPGQGLRLIYYSQIVNDFQKGDIAEGYSVSREKKESFPLTVTSAQKNPTAFYLCASSTQIAGTSYEQYFGPGTRLTVT.

The CDR3 loop is CASSPGTGAAGELFF. The CDR3 coding sequence is TGTGCCAGTAGTCCCGGGACAGGGGCGGCCGGGGAGCTGTTTTTT. The chain recombines TRBV19 with TRBJ2-2; 10 bases are a match to TRBD1. The V gene end was trimmed by 5 bases and the J gene end by 6 bases; junction bases not matched to a gene: 6. The CDR3 spans 15 residues. CDR1 is LNHDA, CDR2 SQIVND, per germline (reference sequence).

The CDR3 region has the DNA TGTGCCAGCAGTCGAGGAGGAGGGGTCTATGGCTACACCTTC. It translates to CASSRGGGVYGYTF. The rearrangement links TRBV28 to TRBJ1-2; possible D gene TRBD1, 5 bases. V lost 5 bases, J lost 4 bases, and 14 bases lay in between. The germline V gene has CDR1 MDHEN and CDR2 SYDVKM. This CDR3 is 14 amino acids long.

Notes on this clone: This sample includes further DNA sequences coding for the same CDR3. J is TRBJ2-7 and V is TRBV9; D not resolved. Germline V gene data show CDR1 as SGDLS and CDR2 as YYNGEE. The CDR3 spans 13 residues. The V end lost 0 bases, the J end lost 2 bases, and 6 bases lay between the germline ends. This chain's CDR3 is CASSVGSTYEQYF. CDR3 in DNA: TGTGCCAGCAGCGTAGGTTCTACCTACGAGCAGTACTTC.

The J gene is TRBJ2-7, the V gene TRBV13; D possibly corresponds to TRBD1 (8 bases). This CDR3 is built from 14 residues. Germline CDR1 reads PRHDT; CDR2 reads FYEKMQ (reference sequence). V lost 5 bases and J lost 5, with 16 bases in between. This chain's CDR3 is CASSPQGAGDEQYF. CDR3 coding DNA: TGTGCCAGCAGCCCCCAGGGGGCGGGGGACGAGCAGTACTTC.

V gene TRBV9 combines with J gene TRBJ2-7, with TRBD1 matching 8 bases. The V segment lost 4 bases and the J segment 6 bases; nucleotides outside the gene matches: 9. The germline V gene encodes CDR1 SGDLS and CDR2 YYNGEE. This CDR3 comprises 14 residues. CDR3 region: CASSPADRAFEQYF. Here the CDR3 DNA reads TGTGCCAGCAGCCCAGCGGACAGGGCGTTCGAGCAGTACTTC.

This chain connects TRBV11-2 to TRBJ2-1; 14 nucleotides match TRBD2. CDR3 length equals 17 residues. CDR1 SGHAT and CDR2 FQNNGV come from the germline V gene. The trim removed 5 bases at V and 9 bases at J, leaving 12 bases unmatched. Here the CDR3 reads CASSKRWTSGRWVEQFF. The CDR3 DNA reads TGTGCCAGCAGCAAACGGTGGACTAGCGGGAGGTGGGTTGAGCAGTTCTTC.